These 32 T cell receptor beta chains came from one sample sequenced in a study of Ad26.COV2.S vaccination and SARS-CoV-2 variants. Described treatment: about 20 received Ad26.COV2.S at low or high dose, single or two shots; about 5 received placebo; per-sample allocation not given. Each sample was drawn 63 days after the first injection (of vaccine or placebo). Clones were sequenced by immunoSEQ multiplex PCR, and TCRdb holds only the in-frame ones, with some missing. This sample has about 320,000 clones; about 90% occur once, and the top ten carry around 5.5%. The sample in question was peripheral blood, obtained in a trial of Ad26.COV2.S vaccine versus placebo. The origin of the receptors is a person aged 18-60 years who received the Ad26.COV2.S COVID-19 vaccine or a placebo.

This rearrangement joins TRBV9 to TRBJ2-7; D is perhaps TRBD1 or TRBD2 (5 bases each). This CDR3 has 14 residues. CDR1 SGDLS and CDR2 YYNGEE come from the germline V gene. V was clipped by 3 bases and J by 3 bases, with 13 bases between them. The CDR3 sequence is CASSGPGRNYEQYF. For the CDR3, the DNA is TGTGCCAGCAGCGGGCCGGGACGGAACTACGAGCAGTACTTC.

The chain recombines TRBV4-3 with TRBJ1-4, with D possibly being TRBD1 (5 bases). V lost 6 bases, J lost 7 bases, and 12 bases lay in between. The CDR3 sequence is 13 residues long. Per the germline V gene, CDR1 is LGHNA and CDR2 is YSLEER. CDR3 in DNA: TGCGCCAGCAGGCAGGGTGGTGGTGAAAAACTGTTTTTT. This gives the protein CASRQGGGEKLFF.

This clone was counted once. The rearrangement joins TRBV6-5 to TRBJ2-4; D is unclear. Trimming shortened V by 6 bases and J by 1 base, and 7 bases separated the two germline ends. Germline CDR1 and CDR2: MNHEY and SVGAGI. The length of the CDR3 is 13 residues. The CDR3 DNA reads TGTGCCAGCAGACTGACTGCCAAAAACATTCAGTACTTC. Its translation is CASRLTAKNIQYF.

The table lists this clone with a count of one. This chain connects TRBV9 to TRBJ1-1; D remains ambiguous. The V and J ends lost 3 bases and 6 bases respectively, with 9 bases between them. The CDR3 sequence is 12 residues long. Germline V gene sequence: CDR1 SGDLS, CDR2 YYNGEE. Here the CDR3 DNA reads TGTGCCAGCAGCGCCCCCCAGGCTGAAGCTTTCTTT. Protein product: CASSAPQAEAFF.

The genes are TRBV4-2 and TRBJ2-7; 7 bases line up with TRBD2. This CDR3 region has 16 residues. Per germline, CDR1 LGHNA and CDR2 YNFKEQ. V shed 1 base, J shed 6 bases, and the junction held 12 bases outside the gene matches. DNA of the CDR3: TGTGCCAGCAGCCAAGGGGCGGGCGGGGGTCACAGCGAGCAGTACTTC. It yields the protein CASSQGAGGGHSEQYF.

V usage is TRBV7-9 and J usage is TRBJ1-5, with 7 bases aligning to TRBD1. Unmatched junction bases numbered 10, after V lost 5 bases and J lost 6 bases. Germline V gene sequence: CDR1 SEHNR, CDR2 FQNEAQ (reference sequence). The CDR3 is 15 residues long. This chain's CDR3 is CASSPAEGGGQPQHF. DNA for the CDR3: TGTGCCAGCAGCCCGGCCGAAGGGGGCGGTCAGCCCCAGCATTTT. Looking up the rest from reference TRBV7-9 and TRBJ1-5 gives the full variable domain: DTGVSQNPRHKITKRGQNVTFRCDPISEHNRLYWYRQTLGQGPEFLTYFQNEAQLEKSRLLSDRFSAERPKGSFSTLEIQRTEQGDSAMYLCASSPAEGGGQPQHFGDGTRLSIL.

The rearrangement joins TRBV6-5 to TRBJ1-1; no clear D. From germline, CDR1 is MNHEY and CDR2 SVGAGI. V lost 7 bases and J 1 base, leaving 13 bases between the germline ends. CDR3 length: 14 residues. CDR3 coding DNA: TGTGCCAGCACCCGGACGTTCGGGAACACTGAAGCTTTCTTT. Translated, it gives CASTRTFGNTEAFF.

V and J are TRBV15 and TRBJ2-2; D might be TRBD2 (6 bases). The CDR3 length is 14 residues. Germline assignment: CDR1 LNHNV and CDR2 YYDKDF (reference sequence). Between the trimmed V and J ends, which lost 1 base and 6 bases, there was a span of 9 bases. CDR3 nucleotides: TGTGCCACCAGCAGAGGGGGGAGGCCCGGGGAGCTGTTTTTT. Translation: CATSRGGRPGELFF.

CDR3 residues: CASSVAGIGVADTQYF. DNA of the CDR3: TGTGCCAGCAGCGTCGCGGGGATCGGGGTAGCAGATACGCAGTATTTT. The chain has TRBV9 and TRBJ2-3; tentative D call: TRBD2 (6 bases). CDR3 length equals 16 residues. The ends were cut back, 2 bases at V and 4 bases at J, with 17 bases in the middle. Looked up from germline, CDR1 is SGDLS and CDR2 is YYNGEE.

The rearrangement links TRBV18 to TRBJ1-6; 8 bases line up with TRBD1. The V gene end was trimmed by 0 bases and the J gene end by 5 bases; junction bases not matched to a gene: 9. The germline CDR1 and CDR2 sequences are KGHSH and LQKENI. CDR3 length: 18 amino acids. Written as DNA, the CDR3 is TGTGCCAGCTCACCACCGTCCCGGGACAGGACAAATAATTCACCCCTCCACTTT. This gives the protein CASSPPSRDRTNNSPLHF.

The J gene is TRBJ2-2, the V gene TRBV7-9; tentative D call: TRBD2 (5 bases). In germline, CDR1 is SEHNR, CDR2 FQNEAQ (reference sequence). The CDR3 length is 11 residues. V lost 9 bases, J lost 4 bases, and 6 bases lay in between. The CDR3 reads CARSGTGELFF. CDR3 coding DNA: TGTGCCAGAAGCGGCACCGGGGAGCTGTTTTTT.

For the CDR3, the DNA is TGCAGCGTTGAAACCCCAGCGCATGAAAAACTGTTTTTT. This sequence encodes CSVETPAHEKLFF. The chain is built from TRBV29-1 and TRBJ1-4; D is uncertain. From germline, CDR1 is SQVTM and CDR2 ANQGSEA. V was pared by 2 bases and J by 6 bases, with 10 bases between. The CDR3 covers 13 residues.

The chain employs TRBV12-3 or TRBV12-4 and TRBJ1-2; TRBD1 is a possible D gene (5 bases). V was trimmed by 2 bases and J by 4 bases, leaving 8 bases between them. The CDR3 contains 13 residues. The CDR3: CASSLSGIYGYTF. The CDR3 coding sequence is TGTGCCAGCAGTTTATCAGGGATCTATGGCTACACCTTC.

The genes are TRBV6-2 or TRBV6-3 and TRBJ2-1, with D possibly matching TRBD1 (5 bases). The germline V and J ends were trimmed by 5 bases and 13 bases, with 15 bases remaining between them. This CDR3 has 12 residues. From germline, CDR1 is MNHEY and CDR2 SVGEGT. The CDR3 is CASSTDRKSQFF. In nucleotides, the CDR3 is TGTGCCAGCAGTACCGACAGAAAAAGTCAGTTCTTC.

This chain connects TRBV27 to TRBJ1-2; a possible D gene is TRBD1 (6 bases). This CDR3 comprises 15 residues. Trimming removed 5 bases at V and 3 bases at J, with 16 bases between. Germline loops: CDR1 MNHEY, CDR2 SMNVEV (reference sequence). The CDR3 here is CASSLTGSVDYGYTF. CDR3 nucleotides: TGTGCCAGCAGTCTCACAGGGAGCGTCGACTATGGCTACACCTTC.

CDR3 loop: CASSQEISLPRSPNTEAFF. The CDR3 DNA reads as TGCGCCAGCAGCCAAGAGATCTCCCTCCCCCGTAGCCCGAACACTGAAGCTTTCTTT. This rearrangement joins TRBV4-3 to TRBJ1-1; no definite D call. CDR1 is LGHNA, CDR2 YSLEER, per germline. The CDR3 covers 19 residues. The V and J ends lost 0 bases and 1 base respectively, with 21 bases between them.

The chain carries TRBV6-5 and TRBJ2-1, with D perhaps given as TRBD1 or TRBD2 (5 bases each). Germline V gives CDR1 MNHEY, CDR2 SVGAGI. V was trimmed by 7 bases and J by 9 bases, leaving 16 bases between them. This CDR3 has 13 amino acids. The CDR3 spells CASTEGKPGEQFF. The CDR3 DNA reads as TGTGCCAGCACAGAGGGGAAACCCGGTGAGCAGTTCTTC.

In this sample, this clone turned up once. The V and J genes are TRBV28 and TRBJ2-1, with D perhaps matching TRBD1 or TRBD2 (5 bases each). Trimming shortened V by 5 bases and J by 0 bases, and 11 bases separated the two germline ends. There are 15 residues in the CDR3. Germline V gene lookup returns CDR1 MDHEN and CDR2 SYDVKM. The CDR3 DNA is TGTGCCAGCAGTCTTTCGGGGCGCTCCTACAATGAGCAGTTCTTC. Translated: CASSLSGRSYNEQFF.

The rearrangement joins TRBV25-1 to TRBJ1-4, with 7 bases aligning to TRBD1. The germline CDR1 and CDR2 sequences are MGHDK and SYGVNS. Losses at the gene ends were 6 bases for V and 4 bases for J; bases not matched to a gene: 8. CDR3 length equals 15 residues. CDR3 in amino acids: CASSVTGAINEKLFF. DNA of the CDR3: TGTGCCAGCAGCGTCACAGGGGCGATTAATGAAAAACTGTTTTTT. Drawing the rest from reference TRBV25-1 and TRBJ1-4, the complete variable domain is EADIYQTPRYLVIGTGKKITLECSQTMGHDKMYWYQQDPGMELHLIHYSYGVNSTEKGDLSSESTVSRIRTEHFPLTLESARPSHTSQYLCASSVTGAINEKLFFGSGTQLSVL.

This chain joins TRBV4-3 and TRBJ2-1, with D uncertain. Trimming stripped 7 bases from V and 9 bases from J, with 13 bases between. This CDR3 spans 12 amino acids. The germline gives CDR1 LGHNA, CDR2 YSLEER. The CDR3 region is CASNPRCTEQFF. DNA for the CDR3: TGCGCCAGCAATCCAAGATGCACTGAGCAGTTCTTC.

The chain carries TRBV19 and TRBJ1-2, with TRBD1 matching over 7 bases. The ends lost 4 bases at V and 6 bases at J; junction bases unmatched: 11. This CDR3 has 15 amino acids. CDR1 is LNHDA and CDR2 is SQIVND in the germline V gene (reference sequence). Here the CDR3 DNA reads TGTGCCAGTAGTAGAGGGGGCCCGTTTTTTAATGGCTACACCTTC. This gives the protein CASSRGGPFFNGYTF.

The V gene is TRBV5-1, the J gene TRBJ2-7, with 11 bases aligning to TRBD2. CDR3 length equals 17 residues. Trimming cost V 3 bases and J 6 bases; bases outside gene matches: 14. Germline CDR1 reads SGHRS; CDR2 reads YFSETQ. In DNA form, the CDR3 reads TGCGCCAGCAGCTCAACAATATCCGGACTAGCGGGCTGCGAGCAGTACGTC. Translating it yields CASSSTISGLAGCEQYV.

The chain carries TRBV3-1 (or the pseudogene TRBV3-2) and TRBJ2-5; D might be TRBD1 (5 bases). V gave up 4 bases and J gave up 2 bases, with 11 bases separating them. The CDR3 totals 14 residues. CDR1 and CDR2 from the germline V gene are LGHDT and YNNKEL (reference sequence). The CDR3 DNA is TGTGCCAGCAGCCCCGGACACCCGCAAGAGACCCAGTACTTC. Translation gives CASSPGHPQETQYF.

This rearrangement joins TRBV5-3 to TRBJ2-7; 10 nucleotides align to TRBD2. TRBV5-3 is sorted into the ORF group, with uncertain function. Unmatched junction bases numbered 8, after V lost 0 bases and J lost 2 bases. This CDR3 has 17 amino acids. In DNA, the CDR3 is TGTGCCAGAAGCTTGGTAACTAGAGCGGGAGGGCCCTACGAGCAGTACGTC. This codes for CARSLVTRAGGPYEQYV.

The chain joins TRBV5-4 to TRBJ2-2, with D hard to call. This CDR3 is built from 15 residues. Germline V gene data show CDR1 as SGHNT and CDR2 as YYREEE (reference sequence). Trimming took off 2 bases at V and 3 bases at J, with 11 bases between the two ends. CDR3 amino acids: CASSFYREDTGELFF. The CDR3 DNA is TGTGCCAGCAGCTTTTATAGAGAGGACACCGGGGAGCTGTTTTTT.

The V call is TRBV9, the J call TRBJ1-2; D is ambiguous. This CDR3 region has 17 residues. Trimming removed 3 bases at V and 4 bases at J, with 22 bases between. Germline V gene lookup returns CDR1 SGDLS and CDR2 YYNGEE. CDR3 bases: TGTGCCAGCAGCGGGGGTCCACTCGACCAAAGCCTCTATGGCTACACCTTC. Encoded protein: CASSGGPLDQSLYGYTF. Filled out from reference TRBV9 and TRBJ1-2, the complete variable domain reads DSGVTQTPKHLITATGQRVTLRCSPRSGDLSVYWYQQSLDQGLQFLIQYYNGEERAKGNILERFSAQQFPDLHSELNLSSLELGDSALYFCASSGGPLDQSLYGYTFGSGTRLTVV.

Remarks on this clone: At the DNA level, this CDR3 is encoded by other sequences in the same sample as well. The chain's CDR3 is CASSPGTGNTEAFF. The CDR3, as DNA: TGTGCCAGCTCACCAGGGACAGGGAATACTGAAGCTTTCTTT. The chain joins TRBV18 to TRBJ1-1, with 9 bases that match TRBD1. Germline CDR1 and CDR2: KGHSH and LQKENI. With 2 bases clipped from V and 5 bases from J, the junction kept 3 bases outside the gene matches. The CDR3 sequence is 14 residues long.

V and J are TRBV6-1 and TRBJ1-4; perhaps TRBD1 as D (5 bases). This CDR3 comprises 15 residues. The V end lost 2 bases, the J end lost 0 bases, and 7 bases lay between the germline ends. Germline V gene sequence: CDR1 MNHNS, CDR2 SASEGT. The DNA of the CDR3 is TGTGCCAGCAGTGAATTAGGGGCAACTAATGAAAAACTGTTTTTT. Residues: CASSELGATNEKLFF.

This clone was found once. This chain links TRBV5-1 with TRBJ2-2; perhaps TRBD2 as D (6 bases). This CDR3 comprises 14 residues. Germline loops: CDR1 SGHRS, CDR2 YFSETQ. V gave up 0 bases and J gave up 5 bases, with 8 bases separating them. DNA of the CDR3: TGCGCCAGCAGCTTGGATGGGGGGACCGGGGAGCTGTTTTTT. As protein: CASSLDGGTGELFF.

This clone was seen once. Other DNA sequences in the sample encode the same CDR3. The V gene is TRBV6-2 or TRBV6-3, the J gene TRBJ2-7; D remains ambiguous. Per germline, CDR1 MNHEY and CDR2 SVGEGT. This CDR3 is 12 amino acids long. Trimming took 0 bases from V and 1 from J, leaving 1 base between them. The CDR3 region is CASSYSSYEQYV. The CDR3 DNA reads as TGTGCCAGCAGTTACTCTTCCTACGAGCAGTACGTC.

The chain uses TRBV5-1 and TRBJ1-1, with 10 bases matching TRBD1. The CDR3 has 14 amino acids. Looked up from germline, CDR1 is SGHRS and CDR2 is YFSETQ. Germline trimming cut 3 bases from V and 6 bases from J; bases unmatched to any gene: 5. The CDR3 DNA sequence: TGCGCCAGCAGCTGGGGACAGGGGAGGGCTGAAGCTTTCTTT. Translating gives CASSWGQGRAEAFF.

The gene calls are TRBV7-2 and TRBJ1-2; a weak D match, TRBD1 (5 bases). V was cut by 1 base and J by 3 bases, with 9 bases left in between. This CDR3 is built from 14 residues. Germline-derived CDR1 and CDR2 are SGHTA and FQGNSA. CDR3 amino acids: CASSLGQGDYGYTF. The CDR3 bases are TGTGCCAGCAGCTTAGGGCAGGGCGACTATGGCTACACCTTC.